This entry describes one TCR beta chain. This CDR3 has 13 residues. Trimming took off 5 bases at V and 3 bases at J, with 10 bases between the two ends. Germline V gene sequence: CDR1 SEHNR, CDR2 FQNEAQ (reference sequence). Using immunoSEQ multiplex PCR, the repertoire was profiled, and TCRdb retains in-frame clones only, with some absent. Here the sample spans about 140,000 clones, 88% being singletons. The sample belongs to a study of control samples from healthy donors and cancer patients. The gene calls are TRBV7-9 and TRBJ1-1, with D hard to call. This clonotype was sampled from a woman aged 25 to 39 in good health. The sequenced material came from blood. CDR3 residues: CASSLWTDTEAFF. CDR3 coding DNA: TGTGCCAGCAGCCTCTGGACCGACACTGAAGCTTTCTTT.